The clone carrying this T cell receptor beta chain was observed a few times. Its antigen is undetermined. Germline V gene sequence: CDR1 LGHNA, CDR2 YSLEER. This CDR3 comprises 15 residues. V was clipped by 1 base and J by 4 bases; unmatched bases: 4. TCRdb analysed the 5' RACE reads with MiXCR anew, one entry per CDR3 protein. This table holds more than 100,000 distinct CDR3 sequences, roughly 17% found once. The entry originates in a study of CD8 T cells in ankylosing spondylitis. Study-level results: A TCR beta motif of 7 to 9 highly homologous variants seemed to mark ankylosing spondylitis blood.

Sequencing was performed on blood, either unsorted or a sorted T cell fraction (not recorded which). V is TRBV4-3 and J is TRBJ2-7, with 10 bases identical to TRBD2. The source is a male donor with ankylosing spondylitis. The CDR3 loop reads CASSQGSSGSYEQYF. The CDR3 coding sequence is TGCGCCAGCAGCCAAGGTTCTAGCGGGAGTTACGAGCAGTACTTC.